This T cell receptor (beta chain) derives from a study of blood T cell repertoires in COVID-19. Study details: Samples came from the United States, Italy and Spain, spanning acute and convalescent COVID-19. In each case, the material was cDNA or gDNA derived from T cells, B-cell-depleted T cells, or PBMCs.

Per the study methods: Estimation of nucleated cell counts relied on the amplification of reference gene primers. TCRdb's table, derived via immunoSEQ multiplex PCR, lists solely in-frame clones and lacks some. V, J and clone size reflect that table, while D and trimming were determined from the DNA. The profile shows around 100,000 clones, around 90% of them singletons. Trimming removed 6 bases from V and 6 bases from J; junction bases left unmatched: 3. CDR1 and CDR2 from the germline V gene are MNHEY and SVGAGI. The CDR3 spans 14 residues. This sequence joins TRBV6-5 and TRBJ2-2; 11 bases line up with TRBD1. The sample taken for sequencing was peripheral blood. The sequence was collected from a man in his fifties with active COVID-19. The CDR3 region is CASRGTGGSGELFF. For the CDR3, the DNA is TGTGCCAGCAGGGGGACAGGGGGTTCCGGGGAGCTGTTTTTT.